One sample yielded the 25 T cell receptor beta chains listed below, sequenced in a study of long-term antiretroviral therapy in people with HIV. An immunoSEQ assay, version v3.0, was performed at survey level. Repertoires were generated with immunoSEQ multiplex PCR, while TCRdb's copy carries only in-frame clones and drops some. The sample yields 25,000 to 30,000 clones, around four fifths seen once. The material sequenced was unsorted PBMCs, taken 0.8 years before starting antiretroviral therapy. The receptors shown here come from a man younger than 35 with HIV.

The CDR3 protein is CASSVSGASSYNEQFF. The CDR3, as DNA: TGTGCCAGCAGCGTTAGCGGGGCGAGCTCCTACAATGAGCAGTTCTTC. The rearrangement uses TRBV9 and TRBJ2-1; 8 bases are shared with TRBD2. Germline V gives CDR1 SGDLS, CDR2 YYNGEE. The CDR3 runs to 16 residues. V shed 2 bases, J shed 0 bases, and the junction held 4 bases outside the gene matches.

The J gene is TRBJ2-7, the V gene TRBV9; weak D call: TRBD2 (5 bases). Germline lookup yields CDR1 SGDLS and CDR2 YYNGEE. The CDR3 length is 15 residues. V shed 6 bases and J shed 0 bases, with 16 bases lying between them. The CDR3 DNA reads TGTGCCAGCACCTCGGGAAGCGGCAGCTCCTACGAGCAGTACTTC. Translating it yields CASTSGSGSSYEQYF.

V gene TRBV7-9 combines with J gene TRBJ2-1, with 11 positions matching TRBD2. The ends lost 5 bases at V and 9 bases at J; junction bases unmatched: 3. The CDR3 consists of 13 residues. CDR1 and CDR2 (germline): SEHNR, FQNEAQ (reference sequence). CDR3 in amino acids: CASSPTSGVEQFF. The DNA of the CDR3 is TGTGCCAGCAGCCCGACTAGCGGGGTTGAGCAGTTCTTC.

The chain combines TRBV19 with TRBJ2-2; D may be TRBD1 or TRBD2 (5 bases each). With 7 bases removed from V and 3 bases from J, the gap between germline ends came to 15 bases. CDR3 size: 15 residues. The germline gives CDR1 LNHDA, CDR2 SQIVND (reference sequence). The CDR3 nucleotides are TGTGCCAGTACCCCGCCGGGGCGCGACACCGGGGAGCTGTTTTTT. Its protein product is CASTPPGRDTGELFF. Full variable domain (rest looked up from reference TRBV19 and TRBJ2-2): DGGITQSPKYLFRKEGQNVTLSCEQNLNHDAMYWYRQDPGQGLRLIYYSQIVNDFQKGDIAEGYSVSREKKESFPLTVTSAQKNPTAFYLCASTPPGRDTGELFFGEGSRLTVL.

This chain uses TRBV27 with TRBJ2-3; D possibly corresponds to TRBD2 (5 bases). Trimming shortened V by 1 base and J by 5 bases, and 13 bases separated the two germline ends. The CDR3 totals 15 residues. CDR1 and CDR2 (germline): MNHEY, SMNVEV (reference sequence). The CDR3 reads CASSLLAPGGDTQYF. The CDR3 region has the DNA TGTGCCAGCAGTTTATTGGCCCCAGGAGGAGATACGCAGTATTTT.

The CDR3 sequence is CASSLVSGGAGRQETQYF. CDR3 sequence (DNA): TGTGCCAGCAGCTTAGTTTCGGGGGGGGCGGGAAGGCAAGAGACCCAGTACTTC. The gene calls are TRBV7-8 and TRBJ2-5; TRBD2 matches at 8 bases. The V segment lost 1 base and the J segment 2 bases; nucleotides outside the gene matches: 12. Germline assignment: CDR1 SGHVS and CDR2 FQNEAQ. CDR3 length: 18 residues.

The rearrangement joins TRBV10-3 to TRBJ2-1; D remains ambiguous. The V end lost 2 bases, the J end lost 6 bases, and 8 bases lay between the germline ends. The CDR3 loop spans 13 amino acids. The V gene's germline CDR1 is ENHRY and CDR2 SYGVKD. CDR3 in amino acids: CAISEQLPNEQFF. The CDR3 DNA sequence: TGTGCCATCAGTGAGCAACTACCCAATGAGCAGTTCTTC.

This rearrangement joins TRBV7-9 to TRBJ2-6; maybe TRBD2 (5 bases). Per the germline V gene, CDR1 is SEHNR and CDR2 is FQNEAQ (reference sequence). V was shortened by 7 bases and J by 4 bases, with 17 bases between the two germline ends. The CDR3 has 16 residues. CDR3 in DNA: TGTGCCAGCAACAGCTTCCGTTCGGGGGGGGCCAACGTCCTGACTTTC. Its translation: CASNSFRSGGANVLTF.

This sequence joins TRBV7-2 and TRBJ1-3; TRBD1 might be the D (6 bases). V was clipped by 5 bases and J by 6 bases, with 26 bases between them. The CDR3 is 18 amino acids. Germline lookup yields CDR1 SGHTA and CDR2 FQGNSA. CDR3 bases: TGTGCCAGCAGCACAACAGGGCTGGGGTTTCTTAAGACAAACACCATATATTTT. Amino acids: CASSTTGLGFLKTNTIYF. Complete variable domain (other parts from reference TRBV7-2 and TRBJ1-3): GAGVSQSPSNKVTEKGKDVELRCDPISGHTALYWYRQSLGQGLEFLIYFQGNSAPDKSGLPSDRFSAERTGGSVSTLTIQRTQQEDSAVYLCASSTTGLGFLKTNTIYFGEGSWLTVV.

The rearrangement joins TRBV2 to TRBJ1-4; 7 bases are shared with TRBD1. Germline V gene sequence: CDR1 SNHLY, CDR2 FYNNEI. Trimming at V came to 10 bases and at J to 7 bases, leaving 3 bases not matched to a gene. The CDR3 runs to 11 residues. CDR3 loop: CATGQAEKLFF. CDR3 bases: TGTGCCACCGGACAGGCTGAAAAACTGTTTTTT.

The rearrangement joins TRBV5-8 to TRBJ1-5, with D uncertain. V lost 1 base and J 4 bases, leaving 3 bases between the germline ends. Germline V lookup: CDR1 SGHTS, CDR2 YDEGEE. The CDR3 covers 12 residues. Here the CDR3 DNA reads TGTGCCAGCAGCTTGTTAAATCAGCCCCAGCATTTT. As protein: CASSLLNQPQHF.

This sequence joins TRBV30 and TRBJ2-1, with TRBD2 identical over 16 bases. Trimming cost V 4 bases and J 16 bases; bases outside gene matches: 10. Germline CDR1 reads GTSNPN; CDR2 reads SVGIG (reference sequence). The CDR3 extends over 14 amino acids. This CDR3 reads CAWTLGLAGGARFF. CDR3 nucleotide sequence: TGTGCCTGGACCCTGGGACTAGCGGGAGGGGCTCGATTCTTC. The full variable domain, with the rest looked up from reference TRBV30 and TRBJ2-1, is SQTIHQWPATLVQPVGSPLSLECTVEGTSNPNLYWYRQAAGRGLQLLFYSVGIGQISSEVPQNLSASRPQDRQFILSSKKLLLSDSGFYLCAWTLGLAGGARFFGPGTRLTVL.

This chain uses TRBV5-1 with TRBJ2-5, with TRBD1 matching over 7 bases. After removal of 4 bases from V and 4 bases from J, the junction contained 10 bases not matched to a gene. Germline V gives CDR1 SGHRS, CDR2 YFSETQ. This CDR3 has 15 amino acids. CDR3 DNA: TGCGCCAGCAGCCTCGGGACAGCAACTGCAGAGACCCAGTACTTC. Translation: CASSLGTATAETQYF.

The chain has TRBV2 and TRBJ2-2; a weak D match, TRBD2 (5 bases). The CDR3 consists of 16 residues. Germline V gene lookup returns CDR1 SNHLY and CDR2 FYNNEI. V was trimmed by 0 bases and J by 0 bases, leaving 8 bases between them. The CDR3 spells CASSEAGVANTGELFF. As DNA, the CDR3 is TGTGCCAGCAGTGAAGCCGGGGTTGCGAACACCGGGGAGCTGTTTTTT.

The CDR3 loop is CASSPDRLSGNTIYF. In nucleotides, the CDR3 is TGTGCCAGCAGCCCCGACAGGCTATCTGGAAACACCATATATTTT. This chain joins TRBV11-2 and TRBJ1-3, with D perhaps TRBD1 (6 bases). The V gene lost 5 bases and the J gene lost 1 base, with 12 bases spanning the gap. CDR3 length: 15 amino acids. In germline, CDR1 is SGHAT, CDR2 FQNNGV.

The rearrangement joins TRBV30 to TRBJ1-5; D gene ambiguous. Between the trimmed V and J ends, which lost 2 bases and 7 bases, there was a span of 12 bases. This CDR3 has 13 amino acids. From germline, CDR1 is GTSNPN and CDR2 SVGIG (reference sequence). This CDR3 reads CAWSRSGGQPQHF. The CDR3 DNA reads TGTGCCTGGAGTAGGTCAGGCGGACAGCCCCAGCATTTT.

The rearrangement links TRBV18 to TRBJ2-1; 7 bases line up with TRBD2. The CDR3 runs to 15 residues. With V trimmed by 6 bases and J by 3 bases, 8 bases remained unmatched. The germline V gene has CDR1 KGHSH and CDR2 LQKENI. DNA of the CDR3: TGTGCCAGCTCGTCGGGCGCGGGGGTCTACAATGAGCAGTTCTTC. This encodes CASSSGAGVYNEQFF.

The J gene is TRBJ2-7, the V gene TRBV19; D is undetermined. This CDR3 is 13 amino acids long. Per the germline V gene, CDR1 is LNHDA and CDR2 is SQIVND (reference sequence). V was trimmed by 3 bases and J by 2 bases, leaving 8 bases between them. This chain's CDR3 is CASSIASAYEQYF. CDR3 bases: TGTGCCAGTAGTATTGCCAGTGCCTACGAGCAGTACTTC.

The chain links TRBV11-2 to TRBJ2-3; perhaps D is TRBD1 or TRBD2 (7 bases each). This CDR3 is 13 amino acids long. Trimming removed 11 bases from V and 2 bases from J, with 14 bases in between. Germline assignment: CDR1 SGHAT and CDR2 FQNNGV. The CDR3 loop reads CASGGVDTDTQYF. DNA of the CDR3: TGTGCCTCAGGGGGGGTGGACACAGATACGCAGTATTTT.

In its sample, this clone was seen a few times. This rearrangement joins TRBV5-4 to TRBJ2-7; a weak D match, TRBD2 (6 bases). The CDR3 loop spans 14 amino acids. Germline V CDR1 and CDR2: SGHNT, YYREEE (reference sequence). The V and J ends lost 0 bases and 7 bases respectively, with 14 bases between them. CDR3 nucleotide sequence: TGTGCCAGCAGCTTGGATCAGGCGGGGCGGGAGCAGTACTTC. This encodes CASSLDQAGREQYF. The variable domain in full, with the rest retrieved from reference TRBV5-4 and TRBJ2-7, is ETGVTQSPTHLIKTRGQQVTLRCSSQSGHNTVSWYQQALGQGPQFIFQYYREEENGRGNFPPRFSGLQFPNYSSELNVNALELDDSALYLCASSLDQAGREQYFGPGTRLTVT.

The rearrangement links TRBV14 to TRBJ1-1; D gene unclear. V was cut by 1 base and J by 0 bases, with 15 bases left in between. CDR1 and CDR2 (germline): SGHDN, FVKESK. This CDR3 region has 17 residues. The CDR3 coding sequence is TGTGCCAGCAGCCAAGGTGAGGGTGGAGGGATGAACACTGAAGCTTTCTTT. Amino acids: CASSQGEGGGMNTEAFF.

The V and J genes are TRBV4-3 and TRBJ2-1, with TRBD2 identical over 9 bases. The V gene's germline CDR1 is LGHNA and CDR2 YSLEER. The CDR3 covers 16 residues. V lost 3 bases to trimming and J lost 6 bases; unmatched junction nucleotides: 9. The CDR3 nucleotides are TGCGCCAGCAGCCACGCAAAACTAGCGGGTGCCAATGAGCAGTTCTTC. This sequence encodes CASSHAKLAGANEQFF.

This chain joins TRBV11-2 and TRBJ2-7; 7 positions agree with TRBD1. In germline, CDR1 is SGHAT, CDR2 FQNNGV. The CDR3 has 16 residues. V was pared by 5 bases and J by 0 bases, with 10 bases of the junction left unmatched. This CDR3 is CASSPLQGPISYEQYF. CDR3 DNA sequence: TGTGCCAGCAGCCCCCTACAGGGGCCCATCTCCTACGAGCAGTACTTC.

V gene TRBV7-8 combines with J gene TRBJ2-2; D gene unclear. Germline V gives CDR1 SGHVS, CDR2 FQNEAQ. V lost 1 base, J lost 6 bases, and 9 bases lay in between. The CDR3 runs to 14 residues. Written as DNA, the CDR3 is TGTGCCAGCAGCTTAGGTCGGGTGGCCGGGGAGCTGTTTTTT. This codes for CASSLGRVAGELFF.

V usage is TRBV7-9 and J usage is TRBJ1-1, with no clear D. The germline gives CDR1 SEHNR, CDR2 FQNEAQ (reference sequence). V shed 5 bases and J shed 1 base, with 11 bases lying between them. The CDR3 length is 14 residues. The CDR3 coding sequence is TGTGCCAGCAGCCCCTACACCACGAACACTGAAGCTTTCTTT. The encoded protein is CASSPYTTNTEAFF.